The clone carrying this TCR beta chain appeared once. Its antigen is still unknown. The CDR3 is 13 residues long. Per germline, CDR1 LNHDA and CDR2 SQIVND (reference sequence). The V and J ends lost 7 bases and 4 bases respectively, with 14 bases between them. Healthy adults negative for HIV, lacking recent acute infections or vaccinations, served as donors. The data were obtained in a study of shared clonotypes between healthy human individuals. Study overall: Plates per donor: three CD4 naive, three CD4 memory, two CD8 naive, one CD8 memory. Findings of the study overall: Rarefaction showed that sequencing of sorted subsets was incomplete (despite large depth). Approximately 5.4% of naive CD4 clonotypes were common to a few donors.

Sequenced by immunoSEQ multiplex PCR; TCRdb stores in-frame clones only, minus some. The data show 2 million or so clones, 95% seen once. Source material: naive CD4+ T cells sorted from blood. Subset reported: CD45RA+ positively selected. The clonotype was recovered from a man in his late teens or twenties in good health. The gene calls are TRBV19 and TRBJ2-7, with D maybe TRBD1 (7 bases). CDR3 protein: CASKETGRYEQYF. The DNA for the CDR3 is TGTGCCAGTAAGGAGACAGGGAGGTACGAGCAGTACTTC.